Given below is one T cell receptor (beta chain) in context. Its target is not known. This specimen comes from a study of cytomegalovirus exposure and HLA in healthy donors. The PCR had 60 Vbeta and 13 Jbeta primers. The repertoire was sequenced with immunoSEQ multiplex PCR; TCRdb's copy has only in-frame clones and lacks some. The table records some 71,000 clones, about 80% of them present only once. Germline V gives CDR1 MDHEN, CDR2 SYDVKM. This CDR3 is built from 16 residues. The V segment lost 7 bases and the J segment 4 bases; nucleotides outside the gene matches: 15. Notes on the study in general: Owing to their indistinguishability, certain V segments, notably TRBV6-2 and TRBV6-3, were excluded. Later on, a genetic analysis was performed. It linked a missense variant in DCLRE1C with V- and J-gene trimming of TCR beta. The authors later found HLA-associated TCR beta chains more clonally expanded than equally common others.

The chain joins TRBV28 to TRBJ2-5; 7 bases align to TRBD2. The sample consisted of PBMCs. This receptor was obtained from a man between 18 and 35 years old in good health and CMV-seronegative. The CDR3 coding sequence is TGTGCCAGCACCCAGACCCCCATGGGGGGGTTAGAGACCCAGTACTTC. Protein product: CASTQTPMGGLETQYF.